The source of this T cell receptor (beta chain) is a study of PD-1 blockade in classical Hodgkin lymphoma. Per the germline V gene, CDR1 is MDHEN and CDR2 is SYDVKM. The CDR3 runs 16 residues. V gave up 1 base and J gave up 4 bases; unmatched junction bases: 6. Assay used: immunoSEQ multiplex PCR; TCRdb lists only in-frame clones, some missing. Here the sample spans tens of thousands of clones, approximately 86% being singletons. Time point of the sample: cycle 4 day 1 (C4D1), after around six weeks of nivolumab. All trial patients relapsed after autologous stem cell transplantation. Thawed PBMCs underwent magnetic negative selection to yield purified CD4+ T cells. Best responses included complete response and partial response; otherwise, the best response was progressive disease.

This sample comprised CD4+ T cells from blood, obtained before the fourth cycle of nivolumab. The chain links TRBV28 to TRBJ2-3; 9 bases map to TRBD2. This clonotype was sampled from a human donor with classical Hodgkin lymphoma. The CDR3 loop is CASSLLAGGLADTQYF. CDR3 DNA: TGTGCCAGCAGTTTATTGGCGGGGGGGCTTGCAGATACGCAGTATTTT. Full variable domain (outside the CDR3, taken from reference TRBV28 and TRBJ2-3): DVKVTQSSRYLVKRTGEKVFLECVQDMDHENMFWYRQDPGLGLRLIYFSYDVKMKEKGDIPEGYSVSREKKERFSLILESASTNQTSMYLCASSLLAGGLADTQYFGPGTRLTVL.